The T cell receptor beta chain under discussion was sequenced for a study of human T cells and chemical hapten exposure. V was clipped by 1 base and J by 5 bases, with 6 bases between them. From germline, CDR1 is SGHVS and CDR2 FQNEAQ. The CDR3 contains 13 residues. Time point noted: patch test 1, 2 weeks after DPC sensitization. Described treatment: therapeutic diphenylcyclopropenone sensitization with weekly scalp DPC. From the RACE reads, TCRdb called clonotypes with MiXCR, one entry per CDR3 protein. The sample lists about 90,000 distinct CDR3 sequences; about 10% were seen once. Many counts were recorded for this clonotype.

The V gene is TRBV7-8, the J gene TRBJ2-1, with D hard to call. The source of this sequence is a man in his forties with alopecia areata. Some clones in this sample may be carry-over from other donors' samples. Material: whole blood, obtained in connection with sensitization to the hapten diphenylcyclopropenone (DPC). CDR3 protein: CASSLGRDNEQFF. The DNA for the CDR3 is TGTGCCAGCAGCTTAGGACGGGACAATGAGCAGTTCTTC.